This T cell receptor beta chain is from a study of Graves' ophthalmopathy and Graves' hyperthyroidism. Overall study: Stable hyperthyroidism meant no ophthalmopathy within 18 months of follow-up. The study, taken as a whole, reports: Most thyroid clonotypes expanded beyond 0.001 frequency were also found in blood.

RNA transcripts yielded amplified TCR beta CDR3 regions. The workflow started with a first-round RT-PCR run with HTBI primers and then moved on to a second-round multiplex PCR. Each CDR3 protein is one row after TCRdb ran MiXCR on the multiplex PCR reads. The table records around 1.1 million distinct CDR3 sequences, less than 45% of them present only once. The CDR3 is 14 residues long. Germline V lookup: CDR1 ENHRY, CDR2 SYGVKD. V shed 6 bases and J shed 3 bases, with 14 bases lying between them. This clonotype has at least ten counts. Its antigen is undetermined. The sequence came from an adult man with Graves' hyperthyroidism. The sequenced sample consisted of peripheral blood or thyroid tissue (not recorded which). This chain uses TRBV10-3 with TRBJ1-1, with D hard to call. CDR3 residues: CAIRPTILDTEAFF. The CDR3 bases are TGTGCCATCAGACCGACAATTTTGGACACTGAAGCTTTCTTT.